Listed below are T cell receptor beta chains from one sample, sequenced in a study of cytomegalovirus exposure and HLA in healthy donors. Assay used: immunoSEQ multiplex PCR; TCRdb lists only in-frame clones, some missing. The table includes around 200,000 clones, around 84% detected once. Material for sequencing was PBMCs. Receptors originate from a girl aged 2 to 10 in good health and CMV-seropositive. Both conserved end residues are part of each CDR3. Each record gives: J gene, V gene, clone size, D gene, CDR3 protein, CDR3 DNA. The D gene is left open where the match is weak. Expanded clones get a size class; other rows say once, few or many, or leave the size out.

TRBJ1-2,TRBV6-5,NA,TRBD1,CASSYQGQGYGYTF,TGTGCCAGCAGTTACCAGGGACAGGGCTATGGCTACACCTTC
TRBJ2-7,TRBV28,NA,NA,CASSRLALVLYEQYF,TGTGCCAGCAGCCGTCTTGCCCTAGTCTTATACGAGCAGTACTTC
TRBJ2-3,TRBV5-1,NA,TRBD1,CASSFGQGAGTDTQYF,TGCGCCAGCAGCTTCGGACAGGGGGCAGGCACAGATACGCAGTATTTT
TRBJ2-7,TRBV19,NA,NA,CASSIGRGEQYF,TGTGCCAGTAGTATCGGTCGGGGGGAGCAGTACTTC
TRBJ1-1,TRBV6-5,NA,TRBD1,CASSLTGGREAFF,TGTGCCAGCAGTTTAACAGGGGGACGTGAAGCTTTCTTT
TRBJ2-7,TRBV28,NA,TRBD2,CASSYRAGTSGGEQYF,TGTGCCAGCAGTTATCGAGCGGGGACTAGCGGGGGCGAGCAGTACTTC
TRBJ1-5,TRBV28,NA,NA,CASSPRVFNQPQHF,TGTGCCAGCAGTCCCAGGGTATTCAATCAGCCCCAGCATTTT
TRBJ2-3,TRBV5-4,NA,NA,CASSLPPPDTQYF,TGTGCCAGCAGCCTACCCCCTCCAGATACGCAGTATTTT
TRBJ2-7,TRBV28,NA,TRBD2,CASSPHGWGGWQYF,TGTGCCAGCAGTCCTCACGGCTGGGGGGGATGGCAGTACTTC
TRBJ1-2,TRBV18,NA,NA,CASSRGGADGYTF,TGTGCCAGCTCACGGGGCGGGGCCGACGGCTACACCTTC
TRBJ1-3,TRBV5-1,NA,NA,CASSEGHSGNTIYF,TGCGCCAGCAGCGAGGGTCACTCTGGAAACACCATATATTTT
TRBJ2-1,TRBV15,NA,NA,CATSRVAGLNEQFF,TGTGCCACCAGCAGAGTTGCAGGGCTCAATGAGCAGTTCTTC
TRBJ2-1,TRBV27,NA,NA,CASTSGYPHNEQFF,TGTGCCAGCACCTCAGGGTATCCCCACAATGAGCAGTTCTTC
TRBJ1-1,TRBV30,NA,TRBD1,CAWEEGTGGKGTEAFF,TGTGCCTGGGAGGAAGGGACAGGGGGGAAAGGGACTGAAGCTTTCTTT
TRBJ1-5,TRBV7-2,NA,TRBD1,CASSLDRGSNQPQHF,TGTGCCAGCAGCTTAGACAGGGGAAGCAATCAGCCCCAGCATTTT
TRBJ2-6,TRBV9,NA,TRBD2,CASSASGSGANVLTF,TGTGCCAGCAGCGCTAGCGGGTCTGGGGCCAACGTCCTGACTTTC
TRBJ2-4,TRBV5-1,NA,TRBD2,CASSPSLAGGPKNIQYF,TGCGCCAGCAGCCCATCACTAGCGGGAGGCCCGAAAAACATTCAGTACTTC
TRBJ1-2,TRBV5-3,NA,NA,CARSPLGPSGGYTF,TGTGCCAGAAGCCCTCTCGGGCCTTCGGGGGGCTACACCTTC
TRBJ2-1,TRBV19,NA,TRBD2,CASSILAGGNEQFF,TGTGCCAGTAGTATTTTAGCGGGAGGAAATGAGCAGTTCTTC
TRBJ2-1,TRBV19,NA,TRBD2,CASRQSGSSYNEQFF,TGTGCCAGCCGTCAGAGCGGGAGTTCTTACAATGAGCAGTTCTTC
TRBJ2-7,TRBV6-1,few,TRBD1,CASNPGTASYEQYF,TGTGCCAGCAATCCCGGGACAGCTTCCTACGAGCAGTACTTC
TRBJ1-6,TRBV5-1,NA,TRBD1,CASQYQGDNSPLHF,TGCGCCAGTCAATATCAGGGGGATAATTCACCCCTCCACTTT
TRBJ2-1,TRBV6-1,NA,TRBD2,CASSEGGGSYNEQFF,TGTGCCAGCAGTGAAGGGGGGGGCTCCTACAATGAGCAGTTCTTC
TRBJ2-4,TRBV5-6,NA,TRBD1,CASSLVDRVAKNIQYF,TGTGCCAGCAGCTTGGTGGACAGGGTGGCCAAAAACATTCAGTACTTC
TRBJ1-3,TRBV11-2,NA,NA,CASSFRNTIYF,TGTGCCAGCAGCTTTCGTAACACCATATATTTT
TRBJ2-1,TRBV6-1,NA,TRBD2,CASPSGDSYNEQFF,TGTGCCAGCCCCAGCGGGGACTCCTACAATGAGCAGTTCTTC
TRBJ2-7,TRBV7-2,NA,TRBD2,CASSATGPGGEQYF,TGTGCCAGCAGCGCCACCGGGCCGGGGGGCGAGCAGTACTTC
TRBJ2-2,TRBV10-1,few,NA,CASSKDTNTGELFF,TGCGCCAGCAGTAAGGACACTAACACCGGGGAGCTGTTTTTT
TRBJ2-3,TRBV27,NA,TRBD1,CASRPLGTGPDTQYF,TGTGCCAGCAGACCCTTAGGGACAGGGCCAGATACGCAGTATTTT